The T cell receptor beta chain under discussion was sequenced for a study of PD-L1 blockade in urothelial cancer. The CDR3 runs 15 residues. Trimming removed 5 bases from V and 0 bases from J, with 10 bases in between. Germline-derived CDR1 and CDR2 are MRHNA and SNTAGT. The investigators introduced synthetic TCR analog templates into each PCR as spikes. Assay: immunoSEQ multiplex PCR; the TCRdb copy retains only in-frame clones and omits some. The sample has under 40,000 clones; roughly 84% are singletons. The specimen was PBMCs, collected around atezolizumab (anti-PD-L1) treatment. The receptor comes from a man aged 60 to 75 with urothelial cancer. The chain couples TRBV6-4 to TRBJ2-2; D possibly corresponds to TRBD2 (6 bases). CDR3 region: CASSPRDSNTGELFF. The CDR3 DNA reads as TGTGCCAGCAGTCCGAGGGACTCGAACACCGGGGAGCTGTTTTTT.